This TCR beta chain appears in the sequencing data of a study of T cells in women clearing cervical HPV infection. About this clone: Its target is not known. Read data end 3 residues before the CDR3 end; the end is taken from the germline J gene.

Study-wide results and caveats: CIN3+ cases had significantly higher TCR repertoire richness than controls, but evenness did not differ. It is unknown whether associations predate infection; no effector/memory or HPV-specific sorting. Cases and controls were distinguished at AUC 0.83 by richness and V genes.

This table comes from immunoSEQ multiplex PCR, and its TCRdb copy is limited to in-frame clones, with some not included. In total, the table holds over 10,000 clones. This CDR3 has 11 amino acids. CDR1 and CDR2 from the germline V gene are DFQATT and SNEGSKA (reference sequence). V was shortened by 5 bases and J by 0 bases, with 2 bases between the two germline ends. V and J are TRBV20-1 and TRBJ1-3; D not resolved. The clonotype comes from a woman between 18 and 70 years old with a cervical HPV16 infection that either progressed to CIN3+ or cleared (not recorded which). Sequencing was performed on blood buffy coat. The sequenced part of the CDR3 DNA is TGCAGTGCTTACTCTGGAAACACC. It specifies CSAYSGNT. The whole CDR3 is CSAYSGNTIYF.